The TCR beta chain described here comes from a study of cytomegalovirus exposure and HLA in healthy donors. Study results and caveats: Follow-up analysis later connected one missense variant in DCLRE1C with trimming of TCR beta V- and J-genes. An analysis done earlier found most TCR beta V segments productive about 87% or about 30% of the time.

13 Jbeta primers and 60 Vbeta primers were used for the PCR. The protocol was immunoSEQ multiplex PCR, while the TCRdb copy is restricted to in-frame clones and leaves out a portion. The repertoire holds approximately 210,000 clones, with more than 75% as singletons. To note about this clone: Its target is unknown.

The CDR3 has 13 residues. The germline V gene has CDR1 SGHNT and CDR2 YYREEE (reference sequence). The sequenced sample consisted of PBMCs. The chain carries TRBV5-4 and TRBJ1-6; maybe TRBD1 (6 bases). This clonotype was obtained from a man aged 25-45 years in good health and CMV-seronegative. CDR3 sequence: CATFRGQNSPLHF. The CDR3 DNA reads TGTGCGACCTTCCGAGGACAGAATTCACCCCTCCACTTT.